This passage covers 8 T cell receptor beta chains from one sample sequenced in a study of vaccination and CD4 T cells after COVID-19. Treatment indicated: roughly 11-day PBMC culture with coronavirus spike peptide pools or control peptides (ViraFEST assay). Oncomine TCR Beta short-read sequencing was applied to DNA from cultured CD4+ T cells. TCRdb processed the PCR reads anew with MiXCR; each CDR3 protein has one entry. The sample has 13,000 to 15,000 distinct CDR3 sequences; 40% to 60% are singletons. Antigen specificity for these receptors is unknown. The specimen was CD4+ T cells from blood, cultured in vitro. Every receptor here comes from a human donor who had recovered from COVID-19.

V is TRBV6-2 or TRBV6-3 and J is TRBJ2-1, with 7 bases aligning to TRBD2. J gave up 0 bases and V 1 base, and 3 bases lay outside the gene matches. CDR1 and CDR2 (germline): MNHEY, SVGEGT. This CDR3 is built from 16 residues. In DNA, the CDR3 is TGTGCCAGCAGTTACTGGGGAGGGAGCTCCTACAATGAGCAGTTCTTC. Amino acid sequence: CASSYWGGSSYNEQFF.

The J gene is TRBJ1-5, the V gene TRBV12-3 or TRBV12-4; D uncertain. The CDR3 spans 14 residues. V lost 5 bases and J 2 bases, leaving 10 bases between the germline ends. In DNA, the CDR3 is TGTGCCAGCAGTGCTTCAGCTGGCAATCAGCCCCAGCATTTT. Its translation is CASSASAGNQPQHF.

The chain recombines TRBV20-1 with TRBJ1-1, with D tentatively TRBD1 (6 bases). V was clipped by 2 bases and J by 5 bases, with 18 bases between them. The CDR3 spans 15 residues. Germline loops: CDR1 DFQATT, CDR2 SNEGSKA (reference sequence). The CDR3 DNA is TGCAGTGCTAGACCCAGGGGACGGGGGGGGACTGAAGCTTTCTTT. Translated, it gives CSARPRGRGGTEAFF.

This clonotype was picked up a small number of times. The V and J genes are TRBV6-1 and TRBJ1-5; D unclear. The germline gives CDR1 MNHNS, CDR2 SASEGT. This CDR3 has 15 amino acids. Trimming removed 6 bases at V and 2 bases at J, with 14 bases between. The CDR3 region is CASSPTATGNQPQHF. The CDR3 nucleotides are TGTGCCAGCAGCCCGACCGCGACGGGCAATCAGCCCCAGCATTTT.

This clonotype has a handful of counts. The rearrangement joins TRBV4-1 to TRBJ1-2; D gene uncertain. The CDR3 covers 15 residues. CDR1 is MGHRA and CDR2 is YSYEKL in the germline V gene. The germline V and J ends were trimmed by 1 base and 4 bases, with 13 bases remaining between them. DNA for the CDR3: TGCGCCAGCAGCCAAGGAGGACCCGCGGGCTATGGCTACACCTTC. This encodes CASSQGGPAGYGYTF.

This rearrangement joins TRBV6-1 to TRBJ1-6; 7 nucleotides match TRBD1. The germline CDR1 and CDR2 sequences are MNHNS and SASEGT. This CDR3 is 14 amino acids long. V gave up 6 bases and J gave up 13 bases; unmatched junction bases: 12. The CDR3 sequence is CASRPGTAVRPLHF. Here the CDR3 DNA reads TGTGCCAGCAGACCCGGGACAGCCGTTAGGCCCCTCCACTTT.

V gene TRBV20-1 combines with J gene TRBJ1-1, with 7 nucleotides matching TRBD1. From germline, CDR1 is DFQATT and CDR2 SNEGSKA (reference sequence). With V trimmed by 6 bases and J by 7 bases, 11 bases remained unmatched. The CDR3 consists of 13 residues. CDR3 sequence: CSAQGGGWGEAFF. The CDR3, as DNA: TGCAGTGCCCAGGGGGGGGGCTGGGGTGAAGCTTTCTTT.

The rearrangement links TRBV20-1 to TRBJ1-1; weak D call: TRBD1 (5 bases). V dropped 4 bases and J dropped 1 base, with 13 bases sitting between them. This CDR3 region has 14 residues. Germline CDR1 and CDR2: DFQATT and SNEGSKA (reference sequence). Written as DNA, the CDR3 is TGCAGTGCTAAATACGGGGGGAAGAACACTGAAGCTTTCTTT. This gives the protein CSAKYGGKNTEAFF.